This TCR beta chain was captured in a study of blood T cells in healthy people across ages. The CDR3 runs to 14 residues. V dropped 6 bases and J dropped 1; count of bases not matched to a gene: 3. CDR1 SQVTM and CDR2 ANQGSEA come from the germline V gene. A second PCR, run for roughly 7 to 11 cycles, used a sample-barcoded 5' primer plus a J-beta primer mix. TCRdb reanalysed the 5' RACE reads using MiXCR and keeps one entry per CDR3 protein. Among about 830,000 distinct CDR3 sequences, nearly 60% were seen once, and the ten largest hold approximately 23%. Specimen: blood. This sequence joins TRBV29-1 and TRBJ2-1, with 10 positions matching TRBD2. The origin of this receptor is a young man in good health. CDR3 residues: CSVERGGSYNEQFF. Written as DNA, the CDR3 is TGCAGCGTCGAGCGGGGGGGATCCTACAATGAGCAGTTCTTC.